The following is a T cell receptor (beta chain) sequence with its context. Antigen specificity is unknown. V was pared by 3 bases and J by 1 base, with 13 bases between. The CDR3 has 15 amino acids. CDR1 and CDR2 (germline): MDHEN, SYDVKM. The data are from a study of response to subunit inactivated influenza vaccine. TCRdb re-called the RT-PCR reads through MiXCR, storing one row per CDR3 protein. This table holds about 300,000 distinct CDR3 sequences, less than 25% found once. Overall study results and limits: With each seasonal influenza vaccination, the authors suggested, few new T cells are recruited.

The chain carries TRBV28 and TRBJ2-7; D gene uncertain. This specimen was PBMCs from blood, taken less than 22 months after vaccination. The receptor was isolated from a man between 45 and 75 years old who received an inactivated influenza vaccine. CDR3 nucleotides: TGTGCCAGCAGTTTGCGTTCTATGGCATCCTACGAGCAGTACTTC. This codes for CASSLRSMASYEQYF.